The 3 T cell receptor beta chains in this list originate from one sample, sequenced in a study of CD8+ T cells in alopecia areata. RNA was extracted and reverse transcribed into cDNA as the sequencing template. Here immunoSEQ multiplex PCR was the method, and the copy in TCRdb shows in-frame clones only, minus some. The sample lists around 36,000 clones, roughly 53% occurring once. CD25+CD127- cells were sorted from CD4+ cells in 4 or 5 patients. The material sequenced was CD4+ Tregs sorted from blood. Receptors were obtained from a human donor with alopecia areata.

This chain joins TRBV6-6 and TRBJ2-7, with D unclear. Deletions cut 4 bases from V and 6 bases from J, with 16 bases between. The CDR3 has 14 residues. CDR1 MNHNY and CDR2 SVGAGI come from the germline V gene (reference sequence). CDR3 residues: CASSSFRLPSEQYF. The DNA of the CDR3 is TGTGCCAGCAGTTCGTTTCGCCTACCCTCCGAGCAGTACTTC.

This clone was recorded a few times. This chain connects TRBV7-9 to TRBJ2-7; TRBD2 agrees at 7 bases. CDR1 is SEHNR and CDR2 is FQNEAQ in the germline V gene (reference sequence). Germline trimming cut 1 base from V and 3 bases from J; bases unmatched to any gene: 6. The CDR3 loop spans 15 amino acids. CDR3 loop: CASSLDGGRVYEQYF. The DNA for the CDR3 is TGTGCCAGCAGCTTAGACGGCGGGAGAGTCTACGAGCAGTACTTC.

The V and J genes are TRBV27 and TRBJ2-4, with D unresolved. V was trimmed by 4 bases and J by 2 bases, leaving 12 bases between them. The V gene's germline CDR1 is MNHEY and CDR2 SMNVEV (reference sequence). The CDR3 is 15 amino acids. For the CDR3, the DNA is TGTGCCAGCAGTTCCCTCCCAGAAACCAAAAACATTCAGTACTTC. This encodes CASSSLPETKNIQYF.